The 32 T cell receptor beta chains reported below all come from one sample, sequenced in a study of blood T cell repertoires in COVID-19. The repertoire was sequenced with immunoSEQ multiplex PCR; TCRdb's copy has only in-frame clones and lacks some. The data contain some 80,000 clones, about nine tenths of them singletons. What was sequenced was peripheral blood. The source is a woman older than 75 with active or convalescent COVID-19.

The V gene is TRBV19, the J gene TRBJ1-4, with 7 positions matching TRBD1. V gave up 5 bases and J gave up 15 bases; unmatched junction bases: 9. Germline-derived CDR1 and CDR2 are LNHDA and SQIVND (reference sequence). The CDR3 consists of 12 residues. The CDR3 DNA follows: TGTGCCAGTAGTGGGGGACAGTTGATGGTGTTTTTT. It specifies CASSGGQLMVFF.

The V gene is TRBV2, the J gene TRBJ2-3; D perhaps matches TRBD1 (6 bases). The CDR3 extends over 13 amino acids. V lost 3 bases and J lost 3, with 7 bases in between. CDR1 and CDR2 (germline): SNHLY, FYNNEI. CDR3 in DNA: TGTGCCAGCAGTGAGCAGGGGACAGATACGCAGTATTTT. It yields the protein CASSEQGTDTQYF.

This chain links TRBV11-3 with TRBJ2-6, with 7 bases identical to TRBD2. Germline V gene data show CDR1 as SGHNT and CDR2 as YENEEA. The CDR3 is 19 amino acids. Losses at the gene ends were 0 bases for V and 0 bases for J; bases not matched to a gene: 8. CDR3 protein: CASSLDAGEKSSGANVLTF. In DNA, the CDR3 is TGTGCCAGCAGCTTAGATGCGGGGGAAAAGAGCTCTGGGGCCAACGTCCTGACTTTC.

The chain has TRBV28 and TRBJ1-1; TRBD1 might be the D (5 bases). The CDR3 loop spans 15 amino acids. Germline CDR1 and CDR2: MDHEN and SYDVKM. V was shortened by 5 bases and J by 0 bases, with 13 bases between the two germline ends. Here the CDR3 reads CASSPRGEVNTEAFF. CDR3 DNA: TGTGCCAGCAGTCCGCGAGGGGAGGTGAACACTGAAGCTTTCTTT.

J is TRBJ2-3 and V is TRBV10-2; 8 nucleotides align to TRBD1. In germline, CDR1 is WSHSY, CDR2 SAAADI. The junction had 7 bases not matched to a gene; V was cut back by 6 bases and J by 2 bases. CDR3 length equals 15 residues. CDR3 coding DNA: TGCGCCAGCAGGACCAGACAGGGGACCACAGATACGCAGTATTTT. Translation gives CASRTRQGTTDTQYF.

The gene calls are TRBV3-1 (or the pseudogene TRBV3-2) and TRBJ2-3; 7 bases are shared with TRBD2. This CDR3 contains 15 residues. Unmatched junction bases numbered 3, after V lost 3 bases and J lost 0 bases. Germline V gene lookup returns CDR1 LGHDT and CDR2 YNNKEL (reference sequence). CDR3 amino acids: CASSQGLPSTDTQYF. For the CDR3, the DNA is TGTGCCAGCAGCCAGGGACTACCCAGCACAGATACGCAGTATTTT.

V gene TRBV7-2 combines with J gene TRBJ1-4, with D tentatively TRBD1 (5 bases). CDR1 SGHTA and CDR2 FQGNSA come from the germline V gene. CDR3 length: 16 amino acids. V was shortened by 2 bases and J by 8 bases, with 18 bases between the two germline ends. The CDR3 is CASSLNGQGIGEKLFF. The DNA for the CDR3 is TGTGCCAGCAGCTTAAATGGTCAGGGTATCGGCGAAAAACTGTTTTTT.

The chain recombines TRBV4-3 with TRBJ2-1; a possible D gene is TRBD2 (6 bases). This CDR3 spans 16 amino acids. Trimming left V 0 bases short and J 2 bases short, with 11 bases between. CDR1 is LGHNA and CDR2 is YSLEER in the germline V gene. Here the CDR3 DNA reads TGCGCCAGCAGCCAAGATGGACGCGGGACCTACAATGAGCAGTTCTTC. This sequence encodes CASSQDGRGTYNEQFF.

The chain is built from TRBV10-1 and TRBJ1-5; possibly TRBD1 for D (5 bases). V dropped 5 bases and J dropped 0 bases, with 14 bases sitting between them. From germline, CDR1 is WNHNN and CDR2 SYGVQD (reference sequence). There are 16 residues in the CDR3. DNA of the CDR3: TGCGCCAGCAGTCTAACAGGAAACTATAGCAATCAGCCCCAGCATTTT. Encoded protein: CASSLTGNYSNQPQHF.

This clone was seen a single time. The chain is built from TRBV5-1 and TRBJ2-7; 9 bases are shared with TRBD1. The CDR3 runs to 16 residues. CDR1 is SGHRS, CDR2 YFSETQ, per germline. V dropped 0 bases and J dropped 2; count of bases not matched to a gene: 6. This chain's CDR3 is CASSLVGQGTAYEQYF. The CDR3 DNA follows: TGCGCCAGCAGCTTGGTGGGACAGGGTACCGCCTACGAGCAGTACTTC.

This chain uses TRBV5-1 with TRBJ1-1; 10 bases agree with TRBD1. Germline loops: CDR1 SGHRS, CDR2 YFSETQ. The CDR3 is made up of 14 amino acids. Trimming cost V 3 bases and J 5 bases; bases outside gene matches: 4. The CDR3 DNA sequence: TGCGCCAGCAGCTACCCGGACAGGGGGACTGAAGCTTTCTTT. Residues: CASSYPDRGTEAFF. Variable domain in full (rest from reference TRBV5-1 and TRBJ1-1): KAGVTQTPRYLIKTRGQQVTLSCSPISGHRSVSWYQQTPGQGLQFLFEYFSETQRNKGNFPGRFSGRQFSNSRSEMNVSTLELGDSALYLCASSYPDRGTEAFFGQGTRLTVV.

This clone was detected only once. The rearrangement joins TRBV7-9 to TRBJ1-4; the match to TRBD1 covers 7 bases. V gave up 5 bases and J gave up 8 bases; unmatched junction bases: 14. The germline gives CDR1 SEHNR, CDR2 FQNEAQ (reference sequence). CDR3 size: 16 residues. CDR3 protein: CASSPHQRQGGEKLFF. The DNA of the CDR3 is TGTGCCAGCAGCCCCCACCAAAGACAGGGTGGGGAAAAACTGTTTTTT. The complete variable domain, with remaining parts taken from reference TRBV7-9 and TRBJ1-4, reads DTGVSQNPRHKITKRGQNVTFRCDPISEHNRLYWYRQTLGQGPEFLTYFQNEAQLEKSRLLSDRFSAERPKGSFSTLEIQRTEQGDSAMYLCASSPHQRQGGEKLFFGSGTQLSVL.

The chain is built from TRBV6-5 and TRBJ2-7; perhaps TRBD1 as D (6 bases). The ends were cut back, 9 bases at V and 0 bases at J, with 18 bases in the middle. This CDR3 comprises 15 residues. CDR1 MNHEY and CDR2 SVGAGI come from the germline V gene. The CDR3: CASTSGDGSSYEQYF. The CDR3 nucleotides read TGTGCCAGTACCTCAGGGGACGGAAGCTCCTACGAGCAGTACTTC.

The chain has TRBV20-1 and TRBJ1-5; TRBD1 aligns across 8 bases. The V gene end was trimmed by 3 bases and the J gene end by 4 bases; junction bases not matched to a gene: 8. The length of the CDR3 is 15 residues. The germline V gene encodes CDR1 DFQATT and CDR2 SNEGSKA (reference sequence). CDR3 loop: CSASMADRDNQPQHF. The CDR3 nucleotides are TGCAGTGCTAGTATGGCGGACAGGGATAATCAGCCCCAGCATTTT.

This clone was counted once. The chain has TRBV10-3 and TRBJ1-6, with 11 bases aligning to TRBD1. The CDR3 has 15 amino acids. The germline gives CDR1 ENHRY, CDR2 SYGVKD. The V segment lost 6 bases and the J segment 8 bases; nucleotides outside the gene matches: 6. CDR3 sequence: CAIRDRGRSDSPLHF. The CDR3 nucleotides are TGTGCCATCAGGGACAGGGGGCGTTCAGATTCACCCCTCCACTTT.

The chain joins TRBV7-7 to TRBJ1-2, with 7 nucleotides matching TRBD1. CDR1 SSHAT and CDR2 FNYEAQ come from the germline V gene (reference sequence). V trimming: 2 bases; J trimming: 6 bases; junction bases outside the gene matches: 3. This CDR3 has 13 residues. The CDR3 DNA sequence: TGTGCCAGCAGCTTAAGTACAGGGGATGGCTACACCTTC. This gives the protein CASSLSTGDGYTF.

This clone was picked up a small number of times. This sequence joins TRBV19 and TRBJ1-4; TRBD1 aligns across 8 bases. There are 16 residues in the CDR3. The V and J ends lost 8 bases and 5 bases, in that order; junction bases with no gene match: 13. CDR1 and CDR2 from the germline V gene are LNHDA and SQIVND (reference sequence). In DNA form, the CDR3 reads TGTGCCAGTGGACAGGGCAGGGGATTCCCAAATGAAAAACTGTTTTTT. It translates to CASGQGRGFPNEKLFF.

V and J are TRBV4-1 and TRBJ1-1; D is perhaps TRBD1 (6 bases). Between the trimmed V and J ends, which lost 4 bases and 2 bases, there was a span of 11 bases. The CDR3 has 14 amino acids. CDR1 and CDR2 (germline): MGHRA, YSYEKL. CDR3 amino acids: CASSLRGPNTEAFF. The CDR3 DNA reads as TGCGCCAGCAGCCTCAGGGGTCCCAACACTGAAGCTTTCTTT.

The chain recombines TRBV7-9 with TRBJ1-2; D is unclear. The ends were cut back, 3 bases at V and 1 base at J, with 9 bases in the middle. Germline CDR1 SEHNR, CDR2 FQNEAQ (reference sequence). The CDR3 runs to 14 residues. The CDR3 DNA follows: TGTGCCAGCAGCTTTGCAGGTTTTAACTATGGCTACACCTTC. Translation: CASSFAGFNYGYTF.

The rearrangement links TRBV6-2 or TRBV6-3 to TRBJ1-6, with D possibly matching TRBD1 (6 bases). Per germline, CDR1 MNHEY and CDR2 SVGEGT. Trimming removed 5 bases at V and 11 bases at J, with 13 bases between. The CDR3 contains 13 residues. Written as DNA, the CDR3 is TGTGCCAGCAGTCCACAGGGTAGAACACCCCTCCACTTT. This sequence encodes CASSPQGRTPLHF.

V is TRBV29-1 and J is TRBJ1-1; the D gene is possibly TRBD1 (6 bases). Trimming cost V 2 bases and J 2 bases, with 9 bases left between them. Germline V gene data show CDR1 as SQVTM and CDR2 as ANQGSEA. There are 13 residues in the CDR3. The CDR3, as DNA: TGCAGCGTTGAATTACAGGGAAACACTGAAGCTTTCTTT. Translating gives CSVELQGNTEAFF. Using reference TRBV29-1 and TRBJ1-1 for the parts outside the CDR3, the full variable domain is SAVISQKPSRDICQRGTSLTIQCQVDSQVTMMFWYRQQPGQSLTLIATANQGSEATYESGFVIDKFPISRPNLTFSTLTVSNMSPEDSSIYLCSVELQGNTEAFFGQGTRLTVV.

J is TRBJ2-6 and V is TRBV7-2, with a possible D match to TRBD1 (6 bases). V gave up 5 bases and J gave up 2 bases, with 10 bases separating them. There are 15 residues in the CDR3. CDR1 SGHTA and CDR2 FQGNSA come from the germline V gene. The CDR3 loop reads CASSPGQPGANVLTF. The CDR3 nucleotides are TGTGCCAGCAGCCCGGGACAACCTGGGGCCAACGTCCTGACTTTC.

V is TRBV27 and J is TRBJ2-1, with 11 bases fitting TRBD2. The V gene's germline CDR1 is MNHEY and CDR2 SMNVEV (reference sequence). After removal of 5 bases from V and 4 bases from J, the junction contained 4 bases not matched to a gene. The CDR3 extends over 15 amino acids. CDR3 amino acids: CASSQTSGAYNEQFF. DNA for the CDR3: TGTGCCAGCAGTCAGACTAGCGGGGCTTACAATGAGCAGTTCTTC.

This chain connects TRBV19 to TRBJ2-3; the match to TRBD2 covers 10 bases. The CDR3 has 16 residues. Germline-derived CDR1 and CDR2 are LNHDA and SQIVND (reference sequence). J gave up 1 base and V 2 bases, and 3 bases lay outside the gene matches. The chain's CDR3 is CASSIMSGGGTDTQYF. Here the CDR3 DNA reads TGTGCCAGTAGTATAATGAGCGGGGGGGGCACAGATACGCAGTATTTT.

The rearrangement links TRBV4-2 to TRBJ2-1; 12 bases align to TRBD1. There are 17 residues in the CDR3. The germline V gene encodes CDR1 LGHNA and CDR2 YNFKEQ. Trimming at V came to 1 base and at J to 8 bases, leaving 9 bases not matched to a gene. CDR3 sequence: CASSQGGTGGSHDEQFF. CDR3 bases: TGTGCCAGCAGCCAAGGGGGGACAGGGGGCAGTCACGATGAGCAGTTCTTC.

This clone showed up just once. This chain joins TRBV19 and TRBJ2-2; D might be TRBD1 (5 bases). The CDR3 length is 14 residues. V dropped 4 bases and J dropped 1 base, with 7 bases sitting between them. CDR1 LNHDA and CDR2 SQIVND come from the germline V gene (reference sequence). CDR3 in amino acids: CASSTQGNTGELFF. The CDR3 DNA sequence: TGTGCCAGTAGTACTCAGGGGAACACCGGGGAGCTGTTTTTT. Complete variable domain (other parts from reference TRBV19 and TRBJ2-2): DGGITQSPKYLFRKEGQNVTLSCEQNLNHDAMYWYRQDPGQGLRLIYYSQIVNDFQKGDIAEGYSVSREKKESFPLTVTSAQKNPTAFYLCASSTQGNTGELFFGEGSRLTVL.

V usage is TRBV4-1 and J usage is TRBJ1-2; D remains unclear. The ends were cut back, 2 bases at V and 0 bases at J, with 7 bases in the middle. Per the germline V gene, CDR1 is MGHRA and CDR2 is YSYEKL. CDR3 length: 14 residues. CDR3 residues: CASSQSPTNYGYTF. CDR3 nucleotides: TGCGCCAGCAGCCAATCCCCTACTAACTATGGCTACACCTTC.

In its sample, this clone was seen a few times. The chain recombines TRBV7-3 with TRBJ2-7, with TRBD1 as a possible D gene (6 bases). Trimming stripped 5 bases from V and 0 bases from J, with 17 bases between. The germline gives CDR1 SGHTA, CDR2 FQGTGA. There are 16 residues in the CDR3. The CDR3 bases are TGTGCCAGCAGCAAGGGGGTAGGGCCGAGCTCCTACGAGCAGTACTTC. Protein sequence: CASSKGVGPSSYEQYF.

The rearrangement links TRBV28 to TRBJ1-1, with D unclear. V lost 6 bases to trimming and J lost 4 bases, with 9 bases between them. The CDR3 sequence is 12 residues long. Germline-derived CDR1 and CDR2 are MDHEN and SYDVKM. CDR3 residues: CASSTASTEAFF. CDR3 nucleotides: TGTGCCAGCAGCACCGCGAGCACTGAAGCTTTCTTT. Combining the CDR3 with reference TRBV28 and TRBJ1-1 gives the whole variable domain DVKVTQSSRYLVKRTGEKVFLECVQDMDHENMFWYRQDPGLGLRLIYFSYDVKMKEKGDIPEGYSVSREKKERFSLILESASTNQTSMYLCASSTASTEAFFGQGTRLTVV.

V gene TRBV19 combines with J gene TRBJ1-6, with TRBD1 as a possible D gene (5 bases). This CDR3 is 15 amino acids long. Trimming pared 3 bases from V and 8 bases from J, leaving 14 bases between. Per germline, CDR1 LNHDA and CDR2 SQIVND (reference sequence). The CDR3 DNA reads as TGTGCCAGTAGTATCCACCAGGGTCGCGATTCACCCCTCCACTTT. Its protein product is CASSIHQGRDSPLHF.

V usage is TRBV7-9 and J usage is TRBJ1-1; D is undetermined. Trimming pared 1 base from V and 7 bases from J, leaving 13 bases between. Germline CDR1 SEHNR, CDR2 FQNEAQ (reference sequence). The CDR3 totals 14 residues. The CDR3 nucleotides are TGTGCCAGCAGCTTAGTCTGGGGAGGTGGTGAAGCTTTCTTT. It yields the protein CASSLVWGGGEAFF.

This chain joins TRBV4-1 and TRBJ1-2, with 10 bases identical to TRBD1. Germline CDR1 is MGHRA and CDR2 is YSYEKL. The CDR3 extends over 18 amino acids. The V and J ends lost 1 base and 5 bases, in that order; junction bases with no gene match: 13. The CDR3 DNA follows: TGCGCCAGCAGCCAAGTCGGGACAGGGGCAGTCAGTAGTTATGGCTACACCTTC. The encoded protein is CASSQVGTGAVSSYGYTF.